The TCR beta chain under discussion was sequenced for a study of identical twins. TCRdb fed the 5' RACE reads into MiXCR, producing one record per CDR3 protein. Seen here are around 490,000 distinct CDR3 sequences, roughly an eighth observed once, and the top ten hold more than 0.8%. The study, taken as a whole, reports: Clonotypes of the beta chain that were abundant in cord blood carried fewer insertions (memory repertoires showed none). For out-of-frame alpha sequences shared by twins, low generation probability was in excess.

To note about this clonotype: The antigen is not known.

CDR1 is MNHEY, CDR2 SMNVEV, per germline (reference sequence). CDR3 size: 17 residues. V dropped 5 bases and J dropped 3; count of bases not matched to a gene: 15. The same sample was also used in a study of yellow fever vaccine responses in identical twins.

The J gene is TRBJ2-7, the V gene TRBV27; 8 positions agree with TRBD1. The source of this sequence is a woman between 18 and 29 years old in good health. Source material: CD4+ T cells sorted from blood. Here the CDR3 DNA reads TGTGCCAGCAGTCCCTTAATTAGACAGGGGATTATCTACGAGCAGTACTTC. This encodes CASSPLIRQGIIYEQYF.